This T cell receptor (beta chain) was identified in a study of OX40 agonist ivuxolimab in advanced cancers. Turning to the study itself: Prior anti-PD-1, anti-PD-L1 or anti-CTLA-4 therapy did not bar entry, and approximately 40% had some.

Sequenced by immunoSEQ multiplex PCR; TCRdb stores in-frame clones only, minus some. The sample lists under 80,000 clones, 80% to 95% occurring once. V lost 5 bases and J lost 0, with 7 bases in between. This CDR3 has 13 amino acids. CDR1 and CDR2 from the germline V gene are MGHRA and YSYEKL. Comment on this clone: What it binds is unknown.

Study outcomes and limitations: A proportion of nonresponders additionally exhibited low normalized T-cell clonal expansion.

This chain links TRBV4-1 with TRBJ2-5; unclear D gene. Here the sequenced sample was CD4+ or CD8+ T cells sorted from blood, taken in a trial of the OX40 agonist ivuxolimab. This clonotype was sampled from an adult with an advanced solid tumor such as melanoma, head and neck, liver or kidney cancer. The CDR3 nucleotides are TGCGCCAGCAGCTTTTCGAACCAAGAGACCCAGTACTTC. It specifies CASSFSNQETQYF.